The clone carrying this T cell receptor beta chain was counted at least ten times. Antigen unknown. CDR1 is SNHLY and CDR2 is FYNNEI in the germline V gene. V was pared by 6 bases and J by 8 bases, with 20 bases between. The length of the CDR3 is 15 residues. The data originate from a study of T cells in Graves' hyperthyroidism and ophthalmopathy. Study outcomes and limitations: Within blood appeared most thyroid clonotypes that had expanded above 0.001.

Amplification yielded TCR beta CDR3 regions, with RNA transcripts as the source. When the TCR CDR3 underwent first-round RT-PCR, the HTBI primer set was used. TCRdb passed the multiplex PCR reads through MiXCR, listing each CDR3 protein once. The repertoire consists of approximately 380,000 distinct CDR3 sequences, with 11% to 15% occurring once and the leading ten covering 25% to 30%. Sample: blood. The chain uses TRBV2 and TRBJ2-1, with D possibly TRBD2 on 6 matching bases. The source of this sequence is a middle-aged man with Graves' ophthalmopathy. The CDR3 spells CASRNSGERTYEQFF. The CDR3 DNA is TGTGCCAGCAGGAACTCGGGGGAGCGGACCTATGAGCAGTTCTTC.